The clone carrying this T cell receptor beta chain appeared many times. The sample originates from a study of human T cells and chemical hapten exposure. Time point: healthy volunteer bleed at 2 weeks. Unfractionated whole blood served as the source for total RNA extraction. Germline V gene sequence: CDR1 SNHLY, CDR2 FYNNEI. The V gene lost 4 bases and the J gene lost 0 bases, with 13 bases spanning the gap. This CDR3 spans 17 amino acids. TCRdb re-called the RACE reads with MiXCR, one entry per CDR3 protein. Of about 50,000 distinct CDR3 sequences listed, around 4% are singletons. Sequenced material: whole blood. The chain joins TRBV2 to TRBJ1-6; D not certain. The receptor comes from a female donor in good health. Some clones in this sample may be carry-over from other donors' samples. CDR3 DNA sequence: TGTGCCAGCAGTGGGGTGTCGTCAAGCTCCTATAATTCACCCCTCCACTTT. It is translated as CASSGVSSSSYNSPLHF.